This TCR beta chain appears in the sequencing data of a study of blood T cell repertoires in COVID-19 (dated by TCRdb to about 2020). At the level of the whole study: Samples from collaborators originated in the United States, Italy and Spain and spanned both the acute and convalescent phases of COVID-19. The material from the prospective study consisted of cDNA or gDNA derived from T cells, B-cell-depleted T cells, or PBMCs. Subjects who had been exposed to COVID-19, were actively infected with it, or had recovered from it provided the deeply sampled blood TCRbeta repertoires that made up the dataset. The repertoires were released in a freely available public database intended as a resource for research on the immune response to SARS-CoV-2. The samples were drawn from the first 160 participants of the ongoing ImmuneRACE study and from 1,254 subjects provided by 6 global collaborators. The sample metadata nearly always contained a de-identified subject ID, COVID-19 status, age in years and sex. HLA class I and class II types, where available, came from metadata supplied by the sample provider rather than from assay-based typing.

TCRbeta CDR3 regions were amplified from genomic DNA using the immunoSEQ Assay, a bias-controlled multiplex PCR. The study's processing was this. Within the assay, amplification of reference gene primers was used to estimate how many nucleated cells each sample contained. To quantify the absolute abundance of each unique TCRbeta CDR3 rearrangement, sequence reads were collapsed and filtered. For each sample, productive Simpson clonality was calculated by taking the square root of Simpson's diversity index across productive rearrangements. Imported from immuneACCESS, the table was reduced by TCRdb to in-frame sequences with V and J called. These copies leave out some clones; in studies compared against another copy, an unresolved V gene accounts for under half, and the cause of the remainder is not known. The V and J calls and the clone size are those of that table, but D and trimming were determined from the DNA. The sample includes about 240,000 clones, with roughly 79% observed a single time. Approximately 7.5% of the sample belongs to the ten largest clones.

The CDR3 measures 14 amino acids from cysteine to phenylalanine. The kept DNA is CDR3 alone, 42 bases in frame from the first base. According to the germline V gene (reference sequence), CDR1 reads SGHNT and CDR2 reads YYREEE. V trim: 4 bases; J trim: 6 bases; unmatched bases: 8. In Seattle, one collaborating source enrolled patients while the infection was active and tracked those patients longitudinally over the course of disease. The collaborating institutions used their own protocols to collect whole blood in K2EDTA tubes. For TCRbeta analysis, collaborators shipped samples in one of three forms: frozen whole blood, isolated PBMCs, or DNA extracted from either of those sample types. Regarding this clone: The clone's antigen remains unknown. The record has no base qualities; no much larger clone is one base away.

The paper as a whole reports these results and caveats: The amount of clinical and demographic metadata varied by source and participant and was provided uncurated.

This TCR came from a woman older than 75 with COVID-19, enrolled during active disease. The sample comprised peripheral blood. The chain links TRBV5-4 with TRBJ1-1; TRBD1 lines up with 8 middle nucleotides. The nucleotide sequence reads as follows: TGTGCCAGCAGCCCCCGACAGGGGAGAGCTGAAGCTTTCTTT. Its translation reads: CASSPRQGRAEAFF.